This passage covers 26 T cell receptor beta chains from one sample sequenced in a study of spatial heterogeneity in lung cancer. Time point defined: sample taken at primary tumor resection. Notes on the study in general: For expanded intratumoral alpha and beta TCRs, counts tracked tumor mutation counts.

No antigen has been assigned to these receptors. Via MiXCR, TCRdb re-called the 5' RACE reads, giving one row per CDR3 protein. The sample includes 11,000 to 15,000 distinct CDR3 sequences, roughly 4.7% of them seen just once. The specimen was lung tumor tissue, collected at surgery. These receptors originate from a female donor with early-stage non-small cell lung cancer.

This clonotype was seen at least ten times. With the library built for alpha chains, this beta chain is off target and its frequency is not meaningful. The V call is TRBV9, the J call TRBJ2-3; 11 positions match TRBD2. The CDR3 runs 15 residues. Per the germline V gene, CDR1 is SGDLS and CDR2 is YYNGEE. The V gene end was trimmed by 4 bases and the J gene end by 6 bases; junction bases not matched to a gene: 7. CDR3 DNA: TGTGCCAGCAGCTCATCTAGCGGGGGGCTTGATACGCAGTATTTT. Amino acids: CASSSSSGGLDTQYF.

This clonotype occurred a few times. The size of this beta chain means little, since it is a stray read in a library made for alpha chains. The chain employs TRBV7-2 and TRBJ1-2; no clear D gene. Germline lookup yields CDR1 SGHTA and CDR2 FQGNSA. CDR3 length equals 13 residues. V lost 4 bases, J lost 1 base, and 7 bases lay in between. The CDR3 region has the DNA TGTGCCAGCAGCTCTAGCTATAACTATGGCTACACCTTC. This encodes CASSSSYNYGYTF.

The sample holds many counts of this clonotype. This beta chain lies outside the target of a library built for alpha chains; its clone size means little. The CDR3 DNA sequence: TGTGCCAGCAGCCCGACTAGCGGGAGCACAGATACGCAGTATTTT. Translated, it gives CASSPTSGSTDTQYF. The chain employs TRBV3-1 and TRBJ2-3; 10 bases are a match to TRBD2. The CDR3 has 15 residues. Germline-derived CDR1 and CDR2 are LGHDT and YNNKEL (reference sequence). The trim removed 4 bases at V and 0 bases at J, leaving 1 base unmatched.

The table lists this clonotype with many counts. This beta chain came through as a stray read in a library set up for alpha chains, and its size says little. The rearrangement uses TRBV28 and TRBJ1-1; TRBD1 is a possible D gene (6 bases). The CDR3 is 14 amino acids. The V end was cut by 6 bases, the J end by 7 bases, with 18 bases between. Germline V gene data show CDR1 as MDHEN and CDR2 as SYDVKM. The CDR3 reads CASRQTGIRGEAFF. CDR3 DNA: TGTGCCAGCAGGCAAACAGGGATTCGTGGTGAAGCTTTCTTT.

Worth noting for this clonotype: A library made for alpha chains picked up this beta chain off target, so its size means little. The chain employs TRBV11-2 and TRBJ2-5; D assignment may be TRBD1 or TRBD2 (5 bases each). V was pared by 4 bases and J by 3 bases, with 12 bases between. Germline-derived CDR1 and CDR2 are SGHAT and FQNNGV. The CDR3 is 14 residues long. In DNA, the CDR3 is TGTGCCAGCAGCTATACCGGGGCCGAAGAGACCCAGTACTTC. This encodes CASSYTGAEETQYF.

The sample holds many counts of this clonotype. Found in a library prepared for alpha chains, this beta chain is an off-target read, and its abundance has little meaning. This chain connects TRBV7-2 to TRBJ2-3, with D hard to call. Germline V CDR1 and CDR2: SGHTA, FQGNSA. V lost 0 bases and J lost 2, with 6 bases in between. The CDR3 covers 14 residues. CDR3 bases: TGTGCCAGCAGCTTAGCGGGAACCACAGATACGCAGTATTTT. Amino acids: CASSLAGTTDTQYF.

This clonotype has ten or more counts. This beta chain is off target for a library built for alpha chains, so its abundance means little. The rearrangement uses TRBV7-2 and TRBJ2-3; D may be TRBD2 (5 bases). This CDR3 comprises 16 residues. V was cut by 5 bases and J by 0 bases, with 15 bases left in between. From germline, CDR1 is SGHTA and CDR2 FQGNSA. This chain's CDR3 is CASSPWVRTSTDTQYF. In DNA form, the CDR3 reads TGTGCCAGCAGCCCCTGGGTCAGGACTAGCACAGATACGCAGTATTTT. Filled out from reference TRBV7-2 and TRBJ2-3, the complete variable domain reads GAGVSQSPSNKVTEKGKDVELRCDPISGHTALYWYRQSLGQGLEFLIYFQGNSAPDKSGLPSDRFSAERTGGSVSTLTIQRTQQEDSAVYLCASSPWVRTSTDTQYFGPGTRLTVL.

With respect to this clonotype: The germline gene is not matched at one end of the junction; a read error may be the cause. This beta chain is a stray read from a library made for alpha chains; its abundance is not meaningful. The rearrangement links TRBV5-1 to TRBJ1-5; D perhaps matches TRBD1 (6 bases). Germline CDR1 reads SGHRS; CDR2 reads YFSETQ. The CDR3 sequence is 15 residues long. The CDR3 DNA reads as TGCGCCAGCAGCTTCTCAGGGGATAGCAAACAGCCCCAGCATTTT. Translated: CASSFSGDSKQPQHF.

This clonotype was found many times. Since the library was made to target alpha chains, this beta chain is a stray read and its abundance is not meaningful. The chain carries TRBV5-1 and TRBJ1-4; TRBD1 aligns across 8 bases. The CDR3 covers 14 residues. Per germline, CDR1 SGHRS and CDR2 YFSETQ. Trimming at V came to 4 bases and at J to 8 bases, leaving 7 bases not matched to a gene. This chain's CDR3 is CASSQTGTGEKLFF. The CDR3 region has the DNA TGCGCCAGCAGCCAGACAGGGACAGGAGAAAAACTGTTTTTT.

This clonotype has ten or more counts. Since the library was made to target alpha chains, this beta chain is a stray read and its abundance is not meaningful. V usage is TRBV7-2 and J usage is TRBJ2-5; 7 nucleotides match TRBD2. Germline V gene data show CDR1 as SGHTA and CDR2 as FQGNSA. J lost 4 bases, V lost 3 bases, and 8 bases had no gene match. The CDR3 sequence is 15 residues long. The CDR3 nucleotides read TGTGCCAGCAGCTTCCAAAGCGGGAAGGGAGAGACCCAGTACTTC. Translation gives CASSFQSGKGETQYF.

This clonotype was observed many times. For a library built for alpha chains, this beta chain is a stray read; little rests on its size. The V call is TRBV18, the J call TRBJ1-2; D might be TRBD1 (5 bases). Trimming cost V 6 bases and J 6 bases, with 14 bases left between them. Germline-derived CDR1 and CDR2 are KGHSH and LQKENI. The CDR3 spans 13 residues. CDR3 region: CASSPVQDHGYTF. In nucleotides, the CDR3 is TGTGCCAGCTCCCCGGTACAGGACCATGGCTACACCTTC.

As to this clonotype: The library was built for alpha chains, so this beta chain is an off-target read and its size means little. The V call is TRBV5-1, the J call TRBJ1-2; unclear D gene. The CDR3 extends over 11 amino acids. Per germline, CDR1 SGHRS and CDR2 YFSETQ. V lost 4 bases, J lost 8 bases, and 9 bases lay in between. For the CDR3, the DNA is TGCGCCAGCAGCATGAACGAAGGCTACACCTTC. It is translated as CASSMNEGYTF. Variable domain in full (rest from reference TRBV5-1 and TRBJ1-2): KAGVTQTPRYLIKTRGQQVTLSCSPISGHRSVSWYQQTPGQGLQFLFEYFSETQRNKGNFPGRFSGRQFSNSRSEMNVSTLELGDSALYLCASSMNEGYTFGSGTRLTVV.

The table lists this clonotype with many counts. This beta chain represents an off-target read in a library built for alpha chains; its size is of limited meaning. The genes are TRBV6-1 and TRBJ1-5; D is perhaps TRBD1 (5 bases). V was cut by 8 bases and J by 4 bases, with 9 bases left in between. The CDR3 contains 12 residues. CDR1 is MNHNS, CDR2 SASEGT, per germline. CDR3 protein: CASWDGNQPQHF. The CDR3 DNA reads as TGTGCCAGCTGGGACGGGAATCAGCCCCAGCATTTT.

This clonotype was found many times. This beta chain is a stray read from a library made for alpha chains; its abundance is not meaningful. V is TRBV12-3 or TRBV12-4 and J is TRBJ2-7; D gene unclear. The ends were cut back, 6 bases at V and 0 bases at J, with 15 bases in the middle. The CDR3 loop spans 15 amino acids. For the CDR3, the DNA is TGTGCCAGCAGCGCACCCGGCCATTTCTCCTACGAGCAGTACTTC. Translation: CASSAPGHFSYEQYF.

This clonotype qualifies as medium-sized. The size of this beta chain means little, since it is a stray read in a library made for alpha chains. The chain couples TRBV12-3 or TRBV12-4 to TRBJ2-1; D perhaps matches TRBD2 (6 bases). The CDR3 totals 11 residues. V gave up 5 bases and J gave up 10 bases, with 9 bases separating them. The CDR3 DNA reads as TGTGCCAGCAGTCCTCGGGGGGAGCAGTTCTTC. Encoded protein: CASSPRGEQFF.

About this clonotype itself: As an off-target read in a library built for alpha chains, this beta chain has a frequency of little significance. This chain connects TRBV10-3 to TRBJ1-1, with 7 bases that match TRBD1. The CDR3 runs 16 residues. V gave up 5 bases and J gave up 3 bases; unmatched junction bases: 12. CDR1 ENHRY and CDR2 SYGVKD come from the germline V gene. The CDR3 DNA follows: TGTGCCATCAGTAGCAGGGATGGGACAGAAGACACTGAAGCTTTCTTT. This translates into CAISSRDGTEDTEAFF.

This clonotype was counted at least ten times. This beta chain slipped into a library made for alpha chains as a stray read, so its size is not meaningful. This chain connects TRBV28 to TRBJ2-5; the D gene could be TRBD1 or TRBD2 (5 bases each). The CDR3 spans 15 residues. Germline V gene sequence: CDR1 MDHEN, CDR2 SYDVKM. Trimming stripped 5 bases from V and 9 bases from J, with 22 bases between. The CDR3 DNA sequence: TGTGCCAGCAGTCCGGGACGGAAGCCCCCAAGGTCCCAGTACTTC. This sequence encodes CASSPGRKPPRSQYF.

This clonotype appeared many times. The library was designed around alpha chains, so this beta chain is a stray read whose abundance carries little weight. The gene calls are TRBV29-1 and TRBJ1-2; D gene uncertain. This CDR3 is 14 amino acids long. V lost 7 bases and J 4 bases, leaving 19 bases between the germline ends. Germline V gene sequence: CDR1 SQVTM, CDR2 ANQGSEA. The CDR3 DNA reads TGCAGCGCCCGAAGCCCCGAGAGGAGCTATGGCTACACCTTC. Its protein product is CSARSPERSYGYTF.

By frequency in the sample, this clonotype is medium-sized. A library prepared for alpha chains yielded this beta chain as an off-target read; its size is of little meaning. The chain employs TRBV27 and TRBJ1-3; D is ambiguous. V lost 8 bases and J 4 bases, leaving 9 bases between the germline ends. The CDR3 runs to 12 residues. CDR1 and CDR2 from the germline V gene are MNHEY and SMNVEV (reference sequence). CDR3 amino acids: CASADPGNTIYF. CDR3 sequence (DNA): TGTGCCAGCGCGGACCCAGGAAACACCATATATTTT.

This clonotype was detected ten times or more. Little can be read into the size of this beta chain, an off-target read in a library designed for alpha chains. The rearrangement joins TRBV11-2 to TRBJ2-2; 8 bases line up with TRBD2. Germline CDR1 reads SGHAT; CDR2 reads FQNNGV. V gave up 1 base and J gave up 4 bases; unmatched junction bases: 8. This CDR3 comprises 17 residues. The CDR3 is CASSLGSGGFLTGELFF. The CDR3 DNA reads TGTGCCAGCAGCTTAGGGAGCGGGGGCTTCCTCACCGGGGAGCTGTTTTTT.

This clonotype counts as medium-sized. The size of this beta chain means little, since it is a stray read in a library made for alpha chains. The J gene is TRBJ1-1, the V gene TRBV7-2; 8 bases agree with TRBD1. This CDR3 is built from 18 residues. J gave up 4 bases and V 5 bases, and 18 bases lay outside the gene matches. The germline CDR1 and CDR2 sequences are SGHTA and FQGNSA. The CDR3 loop reads CASSRPQGVFLGSTEAFF. CDR3 sequence (DNA): TGTGCCAGCAGCCGGCCACAGGGGGTTTTCCTAGGGAGCACTGAAGCTTTCTTT.

This clonotype was recorded many times. Found in a library prepared for alpha chains, this beta chain is an off-target read, and its abundance has little meaning. The CDR3 spells CASSLDRVDTQYF. The CDR3 DNA is TGTGCCAGCAGCTTAGATCGGGTGGATACGCAGTATTTT. This chain joins TRBV11-3 and TRBJ2-3; no reliable D call. Trimming left V 0 bases short and J 6 bases short, with 7 bases between. Germline lookup yields CDR1 SGHNT and CDR2 YENEEA. The CDR3 totals 13 residues.

This clonotype showed up many times. This beta chain is an off-target read within a library intended for alpha chains, so its frequency means little. The chain links TRBV7-9 to TRBJ1-4; no clear D gene. Germline CDR1 SEHNR, CDR2 FQNEAQ (reference sequence). Trimming shortened V by 9 bases and J by 4 bases, and 9 bases separated the two germline ends. The CDR3 is made up of 12 amino acids. The CDR3 sequence: CASGPNNEKLFF. The CDR3 DNA reads as TGTGCCAGTGGACCGAATAATGAAAAACTGTTTTTT. The full variable domain, rest sourced from reference TRBV7-9 and TRBJ1-4, is DTGVSQNPRHKITKRGQNVTFRCDPISEHNRLYWYRQTLGQGPEFLTYFQNEAQLEKSRLLSDRFSAERPKGSFSTLEIQRTEQGDSAMYLCASGPNNEKLFFGSGTQLSVL.

This clonotype was found many times. Within a library made for alpha chains, this beta chain is off target, and its count is uninformative. The J gene is TRBJ2-1, the V gene TRBV5-1, with D possibly TRBD2 on 6 matching bases. V lost 3 bases and J 4 bases, leaving 17 bases between the germline ends. The CDR3 is 16 amino acids. The germline CDR1 and CDR2 sequences are SGHRS and YFSETQ. The CDR3 region has the DNA TGCGCCAGCAGCTGGGACGAGACTAGGGCTTACAATGAGCAGTTCTTC. Its protein is CASSWDETRAYNEQFF. The entire variable domain, with the rest obtained from reference TRBV5-1 and TRBJ2-1, is as follows: KAGVTQTPRYLIKTRGQQVTLSCSPISGHRSVSWYQQTPGQGLQFLFEYFSETQRNKGNFPGRFSGRQFSNSRSEMNVSTLELGDSALYLCASSWDETRAYNEQFFGPGTRLTVL.

In its sample, this clonotype ranks as medium-sized. This beta chain is a stray read from a library made for alpha chains; its abundance is not meaningful. The rearrangement joins TRBV6-2 or TRBV6-3 to TRBJ1-2; 9 bases align to TRBD1. V trimming: 4 bases; J trimming: 4 bases; junction bases outside the gene matches: 10. The CDR3 runs 16 residues. CDR1 and CDR2 (germline): MNHEY, SVGEGT. CDR3 in DNA: TGTGCCAGCAGTTCCACCGCGACAGGGGGAAGCTATGGCTACACCTTC. Translated: CASSSTATGGSYGYTF.

There are a few counts of this clonotype. The library was built for alpha chains, so this beta chain is an off-target read and its size means little. V gene TRBV29-1 combines with J gene TRBJ2-2; TRBD2 agrees at 12 bases. Losses at the gene ends were 4 bases for V and 1 base for J; bases not matched to a gene: 4. CDR3 size: 16 residues. Germline CDR1 and CDR2: SQVTM and ANQGSEA. In nucleotides, the CDR3 is TGCAGCGTTGGTGGACTAGCGGGGAAGAACACCGGGGAGCTGTTTTTT. Encoded protein: CSVGGLAGKNTGELFF.